One and the same sample provided the 4 T cell receptor beta chains below, sequenced in a study of shared clonotypes between healthy human individuals (dated by TCRdb to 2018 to 2020). The library was produced with the immunoSEQ multiplex PCR assay. The immuneACCESS repertoire file appears here via TCRdb, limited to in-frame rearrangements. These files lack a portion of the clones; in checked studies, under half of the deficit traces to unresolved V genes, and the cause of the others is not known. The sample has 2 million to 2.5 million clones on record, about 94% of them singletons. Jointly, the top ten make up more than 0.1% of the sample. Sequencing input: naive CD4+ T cells sorted from blood. The cell subset or site tag for this specimen amounts to: CD45RA+ positively selected. The receptors stem from a man between 18 and 35 years old in good health.

CDR3 sequence (DNA): TGTGCCTGGAGTTTTAGCGGGGGAAGCACCGGGGAGCTGTTTTTT. Translating gives CAWSFSGGSTGELFF. This chain connects TRBV30 to TRBJ2-2, with TRBD2 matching 9 bases. The CDR3 contains 15 residues. Trimming removed 2 bases from V and 4 bases from J; junction bases left unmatched: 5. CDR1 and CDR2 (germline): GTSNPN, SVGIG (reference sequence).

This chain uses TRBV10-3 with TRBJ2-7; D not resolved. Germline CDR1 and CDR2: ENHRY and SYGVKD. CDR3 length: 12 amino acids. V was shortened by 6 bases and J by 7 bases, with 13 bases between the two germline ends. CDR3 loop: CAISDATLEQYF. The CDR3 DNA sequence: TGTGCCATCAGCGATGCTACTTTAGAGCAGTACTTC.

Notes on this clone: Other DNA sequences in this sample translate to the same CDR3. This rearrangement joins TRBV19 to TRBJ1-5; 8 positions match TRBD1. CDR3 length: 14 residues. The V and J ends lost 1 base and 6 bases, in that order; junction bases with no gene match: 2. CDR1 is LNHDA and CDR2 is SQIVND in the germline V gene (reference sequence). This chain's CDR3 is CASSIGTGGQPQHF. The CDR3 DNA is TGTGCCAGTAGTATAGGAACAGGGGGTCAGCCCCAGCATTTT. Combining the CDR3 with reference TRBV19 and TRBJ1-5 gives the whole variable domain DGGITQSPKYLFRKEGQNVTLSCEQNLNHDAMYWYRQDPGQGLRLIYYSQIVNDFQKGDIAEGYSVSREKKESFPLTVTSAQKNPTAFYLCASSIGTGGQPQHFGDGTRLSIL.

This clone was counted once. This chain uses TRBV5-6 with TRBJ2-2, with a tentative D call TRBD1 (6 bases). The CDR3 runs to 17 residues. Germline lookup yields CDR1 SGHDT and CDR2 YYEEEE. V lost 1 base to trimming and J lost 4 bases, with 17 bases between them. This CDR3 is CASSLRGSWGPTGELFF. The CDR3, as DNA: TGTGCCAGCAGCTTGAGGGGGAGCTGGGGGCCCACCGGGGAGCTGTTTTTT.